These T cell receptor beta chains were read from a single sample in a study of shared clonotypes between healthy human individuals. TCRdb's copy holds only in-frame clones and misses some; the assay was immunoSEQ multiplex PCR. The sample records roughly 2 million clones, approximately 94% being singletons. Sequencing was carried out using naive CD8+ T cells sorted from blood. Receptors originate from a man between 18 and 29 years old in good health. Each CDR3 is given with its conserved first and last residue. D genes are given only for firm matches.

V,J,D,CDR3
TRBV6-5,TRBJ2-3,-,CASSYSSQVPPDTQYF
TRBV7-2,TRBJ2-1,TRBD1,CASSLVEGASEQFF
TRBV13,TRBJ1-2,-,CASSLGGSGIDTF
TRBV2,TRBJ2-1,TRBD1,CASSEDLTGVYNEQFF
TRBV6-1,TRBJ1-6,-,CASSEFNSPLHF
TRBV6-5,TRBJ2-7,-,CASSPGLSYEQYF
TRBV27,TRBJ1-5,-,CASSLRGVRNQPQHF
TRBV11-2,TRBJ2-1,TRBD2,CASGSGGARPYNEQFF
TRBV27,TRBJ1-2,-,CASSSTDGTSAYGYTF
TRBV6-5,TRBJ1-2,-,CASSYSTGQRIFGYTF
TRBV5-1,TRBJ1-1,-,CASSSRAMNTEAFF
TRBV7-9,TRBJ1-1,-,CASSLVGGGGEAFF
TRBV13,TRBJ1-2,TRBD1,CASSFRGGNYGYTF
TRBV9,TRBJ2-2,-,CASSPRSTIGELFF
TRBV5-6,TRBJ1-2,-,CASSSWGGHYGYTF
TRBV9,TRBJ2-3,-,CASSVLEVTDTQYF
TRBV7-9,TRBJ2-7,TRBD2,CASSLTSGGNYEQYF